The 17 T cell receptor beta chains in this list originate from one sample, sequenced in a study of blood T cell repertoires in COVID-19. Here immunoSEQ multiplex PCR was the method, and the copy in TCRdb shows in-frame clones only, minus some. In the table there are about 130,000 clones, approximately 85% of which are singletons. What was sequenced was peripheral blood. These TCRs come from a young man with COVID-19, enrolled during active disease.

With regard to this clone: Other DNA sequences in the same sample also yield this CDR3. The CDR3 DNA sequence: TGCGCCAGCAGCTTCGGACAGGGAAATGAAAAACTGTTTTTT. Amino acid sequence: CASSFGQGNEKLFF. The rearrangement links TRBV5-1 to TRBJ1-4, with 8 positions matching TRBD1. This CDR3 spans 14 amino acids. After removal of 2 bases from V and 5 bases from J, the junction contained 2 bases not matched to a gene. CDR1 is SGHRS and CDR2 is YFSETQ in the germline V gene.

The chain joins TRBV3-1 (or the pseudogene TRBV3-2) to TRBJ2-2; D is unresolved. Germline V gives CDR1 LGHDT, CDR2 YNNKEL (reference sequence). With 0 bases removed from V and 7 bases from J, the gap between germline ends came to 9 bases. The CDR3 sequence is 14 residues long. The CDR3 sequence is CASSQDSPHGELFF. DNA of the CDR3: TGTGCCAGCAGCCAAGATTCCCCCCACGGGGAGCTGTTTTTT.

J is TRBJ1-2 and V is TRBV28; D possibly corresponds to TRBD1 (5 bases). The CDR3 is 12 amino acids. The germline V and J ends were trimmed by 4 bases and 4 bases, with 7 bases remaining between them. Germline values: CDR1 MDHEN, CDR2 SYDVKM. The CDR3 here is CASSSDSYGYTF. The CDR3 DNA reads TGTGCCAGCAGTTCCGACAGCTATGGCTACACCTTC.

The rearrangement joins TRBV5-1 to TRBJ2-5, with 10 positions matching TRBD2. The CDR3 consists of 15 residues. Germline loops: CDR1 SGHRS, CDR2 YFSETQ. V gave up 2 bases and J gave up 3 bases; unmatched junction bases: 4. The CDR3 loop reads CASSFGLAAKETQYF. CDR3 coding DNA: TGCGCCAGCAGCTTCGGACTAGCGGCAAAAGAGACCCAGTACTTC.

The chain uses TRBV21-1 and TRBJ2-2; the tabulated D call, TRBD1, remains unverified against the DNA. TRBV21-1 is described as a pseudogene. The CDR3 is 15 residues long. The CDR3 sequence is CARRGWGLDTGELFF. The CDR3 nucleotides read TGTGCCAGAAGGGGGTGGGGGTTGGACACCGGGGAGCTGTTTTTT.

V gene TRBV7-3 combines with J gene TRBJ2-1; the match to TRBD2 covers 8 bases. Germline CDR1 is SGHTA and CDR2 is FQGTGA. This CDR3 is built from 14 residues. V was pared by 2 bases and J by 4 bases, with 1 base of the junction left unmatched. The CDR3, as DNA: TGTGCCAGCAGCTTAGCGGGGGGTTACAATGAGCAGTTCTTC. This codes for CASSLAGGYNEQFF.

The CDR3 loop reads CASSFPDRKAFF. For the CDR3, the DNA is TGTGCCAGCAGTTTCCCAGACAGAAAAGCTTTCTTT. The chain uses TRBV28 and TRBJ1-1, with D tentatively TRBD1 (5 bases). Trimming cost V 3 bases and J 9 bases, with 11 bases left between them. Germline CDR1 and CDR2: MDHEN and SYDVKM. The CDR3 has 12 amino acids.

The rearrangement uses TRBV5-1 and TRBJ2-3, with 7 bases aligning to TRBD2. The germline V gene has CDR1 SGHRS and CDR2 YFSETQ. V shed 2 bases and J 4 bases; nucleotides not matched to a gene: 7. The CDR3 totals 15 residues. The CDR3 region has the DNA TGCGCCAGCAGCTTACTAGCGCGTTTACCAGATACGCAGTATTTT. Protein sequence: CASSLLARLPDTQYF.

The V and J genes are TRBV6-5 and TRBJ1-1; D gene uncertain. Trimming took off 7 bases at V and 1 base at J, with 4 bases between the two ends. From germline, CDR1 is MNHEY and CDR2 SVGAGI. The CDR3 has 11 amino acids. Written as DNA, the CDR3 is TGTGCCAGCACAGAGAACACTGAAGCTTTCTTT. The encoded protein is CASTENTEAFF.

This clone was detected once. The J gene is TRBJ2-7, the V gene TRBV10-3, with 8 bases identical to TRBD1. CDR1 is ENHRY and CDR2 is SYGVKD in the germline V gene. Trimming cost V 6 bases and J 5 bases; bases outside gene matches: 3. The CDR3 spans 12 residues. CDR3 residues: CAISLTGDEQYF. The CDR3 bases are TGTGCCATCAGCTTGACAGGGGACGAGCAGTACTTC.

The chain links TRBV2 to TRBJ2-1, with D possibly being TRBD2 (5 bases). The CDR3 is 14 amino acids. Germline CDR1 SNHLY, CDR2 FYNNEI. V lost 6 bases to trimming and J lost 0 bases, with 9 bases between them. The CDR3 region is CASRAAGSYNEQFF. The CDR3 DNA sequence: TGTGCCAGCAGGGCGGCGGGCTCCTACAATGAGCAGTTCTTC. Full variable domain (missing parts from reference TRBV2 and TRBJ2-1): EPEVTQTPSHQVTQMGQEVILRCVPISNHLYFYWYRQILGQKVEFLVSFYNNEISEKSEIFDDQFSVERPDGSNFTLKIRSTKLEDSAMYFCASRAAGSYNEQFFGPGTRLTVL.

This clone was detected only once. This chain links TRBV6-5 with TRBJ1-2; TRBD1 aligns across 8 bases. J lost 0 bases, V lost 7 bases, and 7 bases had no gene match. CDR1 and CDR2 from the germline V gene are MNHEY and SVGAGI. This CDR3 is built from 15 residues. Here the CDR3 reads CASITTGDTNYGYTF. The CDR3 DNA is TGTGCCAGCATTACGACAGGGGATACTAACTATGGCTACACCTTC.

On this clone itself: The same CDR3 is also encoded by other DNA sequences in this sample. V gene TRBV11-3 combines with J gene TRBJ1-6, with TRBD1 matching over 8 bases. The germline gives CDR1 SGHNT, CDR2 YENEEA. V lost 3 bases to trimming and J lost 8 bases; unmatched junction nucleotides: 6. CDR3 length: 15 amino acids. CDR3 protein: CASSLRQGSDSPLHF. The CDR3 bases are TGTGCCAGCAGCTTGCGACAGGGGAGTGATTCACCCCTCCACTTT.

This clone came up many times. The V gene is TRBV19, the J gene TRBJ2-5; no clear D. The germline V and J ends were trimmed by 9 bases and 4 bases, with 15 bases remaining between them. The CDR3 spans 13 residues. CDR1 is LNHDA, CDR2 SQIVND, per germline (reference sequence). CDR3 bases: TGTGCCAGCTCCTTCAGTAGACTAGAGACCCAGTACTTC. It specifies CASSFSRLETQYF. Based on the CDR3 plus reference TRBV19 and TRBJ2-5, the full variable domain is DGGITQSPKYLFRKEGQNVTLSCEQNLNHDAMYWYRQDPGQGLRLIYYSQIVNDFQKGDIAEGYSVSREKKESFPLTVTSAQKNPTAFYLCASSFSRLETQYFGPGTRLLVL.

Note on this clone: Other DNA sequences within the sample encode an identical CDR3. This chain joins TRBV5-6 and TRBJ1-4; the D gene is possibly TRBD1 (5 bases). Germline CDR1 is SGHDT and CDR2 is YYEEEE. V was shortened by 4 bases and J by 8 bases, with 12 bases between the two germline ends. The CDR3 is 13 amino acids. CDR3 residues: CASSLVGGEKLFF. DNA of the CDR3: TGTGCCAGCAGCCTCGTCGGGGGGGAAAAACTGTTTTTT.

In DNA, the CDR3 is TGTGCCAGCAACACAGGGAGCTCGGACACTGAAGCTTTCTTT. It is translated as CASNTGSSDTEAFF. The rearrangement links TRBV2 to TRBJ1-1, with D perhaps matching TRBD1 (6 bases). This CDR3 is built from 14 residues. CDR1 and CDR2 from the germline V gene are SNHLY and FYNNEI. Trimming pared 7 bases from V and 3 bases from J, leaving 15 bases between.

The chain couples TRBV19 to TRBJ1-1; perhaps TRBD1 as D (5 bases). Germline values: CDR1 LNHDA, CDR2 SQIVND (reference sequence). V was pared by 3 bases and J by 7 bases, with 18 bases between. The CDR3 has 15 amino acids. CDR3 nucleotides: TGTGCCAGTAGTATTAGTATCAGACTGGGGGGTGAAGCTTTCTTT. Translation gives CASSISIRLGGEAFF. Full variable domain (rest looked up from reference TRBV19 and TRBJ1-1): DGGITQSPKYLFRKEGQNVTLSCEQNLNHDAMYWYRQDPGQGLRLIYYSQIVNDFQKGDIAEGYSVSREKKESFPLTVTSAQKNPTAFYLCASSISIRLGGEAFFGQGTRLTVV.